This TCR beta chain was sequenced for a study of OX40 agonist ivuxolimab in advanced cancers. The study's findings and limits: The authors did not determine the antigen specificity of the expanded peripheral T cells. The CD4+ and CD8+ T cells in the blood had expanded clonally by week 6 at 0.1 to 3.0 mg/kg.

The table came from immunoSEQ multiplex PCR; TCRdb's copy has only in-frame clones and leaves some out. The table lists fewer than 45,000 clones, approximately 86% of them singletons. The V end lost 5 bases, the J end lost 2 bases, and 11 bases lay between the germline ends. The CDR3 has 14 amino acids. Germline CDR1 and CDR2: SGHTA and FQGNSA. In regard to this clone: Its antigen is not identified.

Individuals having autoimmune disease history or systemic immunosuppression were not enrolled. The material sequenced was CD4+ or CD8+ T cells sorted from blood, taken in a trial of the OX40 agonist ivuxolimab. The clonotype was recovered from an adult with an advanced solid tumor such as melanoma, head and neck, liver or kidney cancer. V and J are TRBV7-2 and TRBJ2-3; D not resolved. The CDR3 reads CASSAVTLTDTQYF. In nucleotides, the CDR3 is TGTGCCAGCAGCGCAGTAACCCTCACAGATACGCAGTATTTT.